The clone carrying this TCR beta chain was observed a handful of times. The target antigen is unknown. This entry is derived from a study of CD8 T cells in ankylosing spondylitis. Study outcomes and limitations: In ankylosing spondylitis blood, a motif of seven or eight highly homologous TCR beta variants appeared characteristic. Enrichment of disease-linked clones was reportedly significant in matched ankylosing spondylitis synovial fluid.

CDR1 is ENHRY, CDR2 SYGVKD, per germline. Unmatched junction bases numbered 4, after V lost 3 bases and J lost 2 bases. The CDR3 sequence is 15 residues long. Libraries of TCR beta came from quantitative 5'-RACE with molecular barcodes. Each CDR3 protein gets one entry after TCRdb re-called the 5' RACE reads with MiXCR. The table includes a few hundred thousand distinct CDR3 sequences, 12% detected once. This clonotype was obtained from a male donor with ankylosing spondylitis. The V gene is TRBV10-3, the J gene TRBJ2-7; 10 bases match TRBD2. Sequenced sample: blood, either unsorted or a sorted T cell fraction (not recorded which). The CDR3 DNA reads TGTGCCATCAGTGATGATCTAGCGGGGGCCTACGAGCAGTACTTC. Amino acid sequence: CAISDDLAGAYEQYF.